A single sample is the source of the 32 T cell receptor beta chains below, sequenced in a study of cytotoxic CD8 clonotypes in ibrutinib-treated CLL. Using immunoSEQ multiplex PCR, the repertoire was profiled, and TCRdb retains in-frame clones only, with some absent. The table has about 15,000 clones, roughly 66% seen once. This material consisted of PBMCs, taken before ibrutinib treatment. The receptors derive from a human donor with chronic lymphocytic leukemia.

The CDR3 is CASSLVGQGTGELFF. CDR3 DNA sequence: TGCGCCAGCAGCTTGGTCGGACAGGGAACCGGGGAGCTGTTTTTT. V usage is TRBV5-1 and J usage is TRBJ2-2, with 8 bases fitting TRBD1. J was trimmed by 5 bases and V by 0 bases; bases with no gene match: 3. The CDR3 sequence is 15 residues long. CDR1 is SGHRS and CDR2 is YFSETQ in the germline V gene. Full variable domain (rest looked up from reference TRBV5-1 and TRBJ2-2): KAGVTQTPRYLIKTRGQQVTLSCSPISGHRSVSWYQQTPGQGLQFLFEYFSETQRNKGNFPGRFSGRQFSNSRSEMNVSTLELGDSALYLCASSLVGQGTGELFFGEGSRLTVL.

J is TRBJ2-3 and V is TRBV11-2; 8 nucleotides match TRBD2. The CDR3 contains 12 residues. V lost 5 bases and J lost 9; bases outside the gene matches: 4. Germline V gene sequence: CDR1 SGHAT, CDR2 FQNNGV. DNA of the CDR3: TGTGCCAGCAGCCGTAGCGGGACGACGCAGTATTTT. Amino acids: CASSRSGTTQYF.

This clone was counted a single time. This chain connects TRBV4-1 to TRBJ1-5, with a tentative D call TRBD1 (5 bases). V shed 2 bases and J shed 4 bases, with 18 bases lying between them. This CDR3 comprises 17 residues. Germline CDR1 reads MGHRA; CDR2 reads YSYEKL. CDR3 in DNA: TGCGCCAGCAGCCAAACCCCTGACAGACGGCCAAATCAGCCCCAGCATTTT. Translation gives CASSQTPDRRPNQPQHF.

This chain links TRBV5-6 with TRBJ1-1; maybe TRBD1 (5 bases). Germline CDR1 and CDR2: SGHDT and YYEEEE. Trimming took off 3 bases at V and 10 bases at J, with 16 bases between the two ends. The CDR3 spans 13 residues. CDR3 residues: CASSWGTGTRAFF. The CDR3 DNA reads TGTGCCAGCAGCTGGGGGACCGGGACTCGAGCTTTCTTT.

This clone was detected only a few times. J is TRBJ2-1 and V is TRBV2; D is unresolved. This CDR3 spans 12 amino acids. V dropped 6 bases and J dropped 5 bases, with 8 bases sitting between them. Germline-derived CDR1 and CDR2 are SNHLY and FYNNEI. Written as DNA, the CDR3 is TGTGCCAGCAGCCCTACCAACAATGAGCAGTTCTTC. Protein sequence: CASSPTNNEQFF.

This chain links TRBV5-4 with TRBJ1-4; TRBD1 matches at 9 bases. Germline CDR1 reads SGHNT; CDR2 reads YYREEE (reference sequence). V shed 3 bases and J 2 bases; nucleotides not matched to a gene: 8. The CDR3 runs to 17 residues. The CDR3 loop is CASSSPGTGPTNEKLFF. The CDR3 DNA reads as TGTGCCAGCAGCTCACCCGGGACAGGGCCGACTAATGAAAAACTGTTTTTT.

The chain has TRBV6-5 and TRBJ2-6; D is unresolved. CDR3 length: 14 residues. V was trimmed by 2 bases and J by 2 bases, leaving 4 bases between them. Germline V lookup: CDR1 MNHEY, CDR2 SVGAGI. In DNA form, the CDR3 reads TGTGCCAGCAGTTACCTTCCTGGGGCCAACGTCCTGACTTTC. This gives the protein CASSYLPGANVLTF.

The chain carries TRBV29-1 and TRBJ2-7; TRBD2 might be the D (5 bases). Germline V gene data show CDR1 as SQVTM and CDR2 as ANQGSEA. Trimming removed 0 bases from V and 7 bases from J, with 7 bases in between. This CDR3 is 11 amino acids long. CDR3 region: CSVEDSGEQYV. CDR3 DNA sequence: TGCAGCGTTGAAGATTCGGGAGAGCAGTACGTC.

The gene calls are TRBV19 and TRBJ2-1; unclear D gene. Germline V gene lookup returns CDR1 LNHDA and CDR2 SQIVND (reference sequence). The germline V and J ends were trimmed by 8 bases and 0 bases, with 11 bases remaining between them. CDR3 size: 14 residues. CDR3 sequence (DNA): TGTGCCAGTTCCCGGACGAGCTCCTACAATGAGCAGTTCTTC. Translating gives CASSRTSSYNEQFF.

The CDR3 spells CASSYLREGTGELFF. In DNA form, the CDR3 reads TGTGCCAGCAGTTACCTGAGGGAGGGCACCGGGGAGCTGTTTTTT. The rearrangement uses TRBV6-5 and TRBJ2-2; 7 bases are shared with TRBD2. The CDR3 covers 15 residues. J was trimmed by 4 bases and V by 2 bases; bases with no gene match: 4. Germline CDR1 is MNHEY and CDR2 is SVGAGI.

This chain links TRBV7-8 with TRBJ2-1, with 10 nucleotides matching TRBD2. Germline CDR1 is SGHVS and CDR2 is FQNEAQ. There are 15 residues in the CDR3. The J segment lost 6 bases and the V segment lost 5 bases, leaving 7 bases of the junction unmatched. CDR3: CASSHRSGRANEQFF. CDR3 nucleotide sequence: TGTGCCAGCAGCCACAGGAGCGGGAGGGCCAATGAGCAGTTCTTC.

The CDR3 region is CASSTPAGLVTDTQYF. In nucleotides, the CDR3 is TGTGCCAGTAGTACCCCAGCAGGACTAGTCACAGATACGCAGTATTTT. This sequence joins TRBV19 and TRBJ2-3; 7 bases align to TRBD2. V shed 4 bases, J shed 2 bases, and the junction held 9 bases outside the gene matches. Germline CDR1 reads LNHDA; CDR2 reads SQIVND (reference sequence). CDR3 length equals 16 residues.

The sample holds one count of this clone. CDR3 in amino acids: CASSSSRRRGLTGELFF. CDR3 nucleotides: TGTGCCAGCAGCTCCTCGAGAAGGAGGGGACTCACCGGGGAGCTGTTTTTT. The chain recombines TRBV11-1 with TRBJ2-2, with a possible D match to TRBD2 (6 bases). This CDR3 is built from 17 residues. Germline lookup yields CDR1 SGHAT and CDR2 FQDESV (reference sequence). V was pared by 4 bases and J by 4 bases, with 19 bases between.

The rearrangement links TRBV28 to TRBJ2-7, with D possibly TRBD1 on 6 matching bases. Germline V gene sequence: CDR1 MDHEN, CDR2 SYDVKM. V was trimmed by 3 bases and J by 3 bases, leaving 12 bases between them. This CDR3 comprises 14 residues. CDR3 sequence reads: CASSFGQYYYEQYF. The CDR3 nucleotides read TGTGCCAGCAGTTTCGGACAGTACTACTACGAGCAGTACTTC.

V gene TRBV11-2 combines with J gene TRBJ2-3; unclear D gene. CDR1 and CDR2 (germline): SGHAT, FQNNGV. V gave up 2 bases and J gave up 4 bases, with 7 bases separating them. CDR3 length equals 13 residues. The CDR3 loop reads CASSLFRADTQYF. The CDR3 DNA is TGTGCCAGCAGCTTATTCAGAGCAGATACGCAGTATTTT.

The chain carries TRBV5-6 and TRBJ2-1; the D is unclear. The V end was cut by 6 bases, the J end by 6 bases, with 10 bases between. This CDR3 comprises 12 residues. Germline V gives CDR1 SGHDT, CDR2 YYEEEE. The CDR3 spells CASTLSSNEQFF. CDR3 sequence (DNA): TGTGCCAGCACCCTGTCAAGCAATGAGCAGTTCTTC.

The V call is TRBV11-2, the J call TRBJ1-2, with 7 nucleotides matching TRBD1. The junction had 5 bases not matched to a gene; V was cut back by 2 bases and J by 5 bases. CDR3 length: 14 amino acids. The V gene's germline CDR1 is SGHAT and CDR2 FQNNGV. The CDR3 here is CASSLSAGGYGYTF. The CDR3 region has the DNA TGTGCCAGCAGCTTAAGTGCAGGGGGGTATGGCTACACCTTC.

The chain uses TRBV5-1 and TRBJ2-3; TRBD1 matches 9 bases. Trimming took 0 bases from V and 4 from J; bases not matched to a gene: 9. From germline, CDR1 is SGHRS and CDR2 YFSETQ. The CDR3 length is 17 residues. The CDR3 loop reads CASSLATGTGFSDTQYF. In nucleotides, the CDR3 is TGCGCCAGCAGCTTGGCCACGGGGACAGGGTTTTCAGATACGCAGTATTTT.

The chain carries TRBV23-1 and TRBJ2-7; no firm D call. TRBV23-1 is flagged as an ORF with uncertain function. CDR3 length: 10 residues. V was pared by 4 bases and J by 5 bases, with 3 bases between. Written as DNA, the CDR3 is TGCGCCAGCAGTCGAGACGAGCAGTACGTC. Its translation is CASSRDEQYV.

The J gene is TRBJ2-2, the V gene TRBV9; no clear D gene. Germline V gives CDR1 SGDLS, CDR2 YYNGEE. V shed 5 bases and J shed 6 bases, with 8 bases lying between them. The CDR3 runs 12 residues. The chain's CDR3 is CASSLGPGELFF. CDR3 bases: TGTGCCAGCAGTCTAGGCCCCGGGGAGCTGTTTTTT.

The chain uses TRBV5-1 and TRBJ1-3, with D unresolved. This CDR3 has 15 residues. Per the germline V gene, CDR1 is SGHRS and CDR2 is YFSETQ. Trimming pared 4 bases from V and 6 bases from J, leaving 17 bases between. The CDR3 reads CASSPRTGGVNTIYF. The DNA for the CDR3 is TGCGCCAGCAGCCCCCGGACGGGAGGCGTAAACACCATATATTTT.

This clone was seen more than once but under ten times. The chain couples TRBV30 to TRBJ2-3; D might be TRBD1 (6 bases). Per germline, CDR1 GTSNPN and CDR2 SVGIG (reference sequence). V lost 4 bases and J lost 2, with 19 bases in between. The CDR3 is made up of 16 amino acids. CDR3 region: CAWTTGPLRLTDTQYF. The DNA of the CDR3 is TGTGCCTGGACCACAGGGCCTCTTCGCCTCACAGATACGCAGTATTTT.

This chain joins TRBV21-1 and TRBJ2-4; TRBD1, the table's D call, was not compared with the DNA. TRBV21-1 is given as a pseudogene. There are 15 residues in the CDR3. This chain's CDR3 is CASSHRVGTKNIQYF. The DNA for the CDR3 is TGTGCCAGCAGCCACAGGGTTGGGACCAAAAACATTCAGTACTTC.

For the CDR3, the DNA is TGTGCCAGCTTGACAGGGAAGCCCCCTGAAGCTTTCTTT. It is translated as CASLTGKPPEAFF. This chain joins TRBV28 and TRBJ1-1, with TRBD1 identical over 7 bases. The CDR3 spans 13 residues. J gave up 6 bases and V 8 bases, and 9 bases lay outside the gene matches. Germline V CDR1 and CDR2: MDHEN, SYDVKM. Variable domain in full (rest from reference TRBV28 and TRBJ1-1): DVKVTQSSRYLVKRTGEKVFLECVQDMDHENMFWYRQDPGLGLRLIYFSYDVKMKEKGDIPEGYSVSREKKERFSLILESASTNQTSMYLCASLTGKPPEAFFGQGTRLTVV.

CDR3 in amino acids: CASSPGGTDTQYF. CDR3 DNA sequence: TGTGCCAGCAGCCCAGGGGGCACAGATACGCAGTATTTT. This chain joins TRBV28 and TRBJ2-3, with a weak D call TRBD1 (6 bases). The germline gives CDR1 MDHEN, CDR2 SYDVKM. Trimming took off 6 bases at V and 1 base at J, with 8 bases between the two ends. This CDR3 spans 13 amino acids.

This clone has more than one count but fewer than ten. The rearrangement links TRBV6-6 to TRBJ1-6, with a possible D match to TRBD1 (6 bases). This CDR3 region has 15 residues. From germline, CDR1 is MNHNY and CDR2 SVGAGI (reference sequence). The V and J ends lost 7 bases and 10 bases respectively, with 20 bases between them. The CDR3 loop reads CASTQSRGFVSPLHF. The DNA of the CDR3 is TGTGCCAGCACTCAATCCAGGGGCTTTGTCTCACCCCTCCACTTT.

The J gene is TRBJ2-2, the V gene TRBV6-6, with a weak D call TRBD1 (6 bases). This CDR3 region has 15 residues. Trimming stripped 5 bases from V and 5 bases from J, with 15 bases between. Germline assignment: CDR1 MNHNY and CDR2 SVGAGI (reference sequence). The CDR3 region is CASSTPTRGTGELFF. The CDR3 DNA reads TGTGCCAGCAGTACACCAACGAGGGGGACCGGGGAGCTGTTTTTT.

This chain connects TRBV6-9 to TRBJ1-5, with D possibly being TRBD1 (6 bases). Trimming took 6 bases from V and 5 from J, leaving 8 bases between them. Germline-derived CDR1 and CDR2 are MNHGY and SVAAGI. There are 12 residues in the CDR3. This CDR3 reads CASRQGDQPQHF. In DNA, the CDR3 is TGTGCCAGCAGACAGGGTGATCAGCCCCAGCATTTT.

This chain joins TRBV7-9 and TRBJ2-4, with D perhaps assigned TRBD1 or TRBD2 (5 bases each). The V gene's germline CDR1 is SEHNR and CDR2 FQNEAQ (reference sequence). V gave up 3 bases and J gave up 8 bases, with 17 bases separating them. The length of the CDR3 is 15 residues. The CDR3 here is CASSLGDSVGDIQYF. Written as DNA, the CDR3 is TGTGCCAGCAGCTTGGGGGATTCGGTCGGGGACATTCAGTACTTC.

The chain recombines TRBV7-9 with TRBJ2-1; TRBD1 matches at 9 bases. Losses at the gene ends were 3 bases for V and 8 bases for J; bases not matched to a gene: 5. The length of the CDR3 is 14 residues. Germline V CDR1 and CDR2: SEHNR, FQNEAQ (reference sequence). This CDR3 is CASSFGTGNHEQFF. The CDR3 nucleotides are TGTGCCAGCAGCTTCGGGACAGGGAATCATGAGCAGTTCTTC.

The chain recombines TRBV10-3 with TRBJ2-1; 7 bases align to TRBD2. Germline loops: CDR1 ENHRY, CDR2 SYGVKD. The CDR3 is 16 residues long. Germline trimming cut 4 bases from V and 0 bases from J; bases unmatched to any gene: 6. CDR3 coding DNA: TGTGCCATCAGTGTAGGAGGCGGGGGCTCCTACAATGAGCAGTTCTTC. It specifies CAISVGGGGSYNEQFF.

This chain connects TRBV28 to TRBJ1-3; D is ambiguous. Germline V gene lookup returns CDR1 MDHEN and CDR2 SYDVKM. V was cut by 7 bases and J by 3 bases, with 10 bases left in between. The length of the CDR3 is 13 residues. The CDR3 loop reads CASNNGYGNTIYF. CDR3 nucleotide sequence: TGTGCCAGCAACAATGGGTATGGAAACACCATATATTTT.